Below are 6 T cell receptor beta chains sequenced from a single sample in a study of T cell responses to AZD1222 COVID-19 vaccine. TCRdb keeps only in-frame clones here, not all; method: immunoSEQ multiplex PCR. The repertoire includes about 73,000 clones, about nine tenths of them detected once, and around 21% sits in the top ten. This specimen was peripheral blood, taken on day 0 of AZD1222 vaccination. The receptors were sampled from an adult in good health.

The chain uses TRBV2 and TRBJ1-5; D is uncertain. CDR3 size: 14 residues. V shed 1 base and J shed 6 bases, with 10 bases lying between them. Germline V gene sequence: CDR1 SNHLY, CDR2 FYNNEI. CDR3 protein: CASSEGVRTQPQHF. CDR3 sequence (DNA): TGTGCCAGCAGTGAAGGTGTGAGGACTCAGCCCCAGCATTTT.

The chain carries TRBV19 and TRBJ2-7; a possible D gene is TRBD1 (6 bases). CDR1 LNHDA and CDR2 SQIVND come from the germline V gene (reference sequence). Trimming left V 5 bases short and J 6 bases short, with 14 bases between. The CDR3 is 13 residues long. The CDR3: CASSVGRGGEQYF. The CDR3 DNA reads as TGTGCCAGTAGTGTAGGCAGGGGCGGCGAGCAGTACTTC.

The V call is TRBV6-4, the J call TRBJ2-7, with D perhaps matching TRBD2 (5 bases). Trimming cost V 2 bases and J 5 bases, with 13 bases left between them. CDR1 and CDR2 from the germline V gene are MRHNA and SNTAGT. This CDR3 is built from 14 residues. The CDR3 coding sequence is TGTGCCAGCAGTGACCTTGGACTCAGTGACGAGCAGTACTTC. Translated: CASSDLGLSDEQYF.

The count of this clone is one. The CDR3: CASSLSQGRRNTIYF. CDR3 nucleotides: TGTGCCAGCAGCTTATCCCAGGGGCGTAGAAACACCATATATTTT. The chain uses TRBV7-9 and TRBJ1-3; TRBD1 is a possible D gene (6 bases). Germline CDR1 and CDR2: SEHNR and FQNEAQ (reference sequence). Trimming pared 2 bases from V and 5 bases from J, leaving 13 bases between. The length of the CDR3 is 15 residues.

CDR3 coding DNA: TGTGCCAGCAGCGTATCTCACGGGGGCCTGAACTATGGCTACACCTTC. It specifies CASSVSHGGLNYGYTF. This sequence joins TRBV9 and TRBJ1-2; maybe TRBD1 (6 bases). The germline gives CDR1 SGDLS, CDR2 YYNGEE. This CDR3 is 16 amino acids long. V gave up 1 base and J gave up 2 bases, with 15 bases separating them.

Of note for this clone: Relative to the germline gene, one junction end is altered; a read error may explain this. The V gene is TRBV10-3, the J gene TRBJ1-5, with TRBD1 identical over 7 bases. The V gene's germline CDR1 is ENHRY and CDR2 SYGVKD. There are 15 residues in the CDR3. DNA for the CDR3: TGTGCCATCAGTAAGTCGACAGGGTCCGATCAGCCCCAGCATTTT. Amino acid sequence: CAISKSTGSDQPQHF.